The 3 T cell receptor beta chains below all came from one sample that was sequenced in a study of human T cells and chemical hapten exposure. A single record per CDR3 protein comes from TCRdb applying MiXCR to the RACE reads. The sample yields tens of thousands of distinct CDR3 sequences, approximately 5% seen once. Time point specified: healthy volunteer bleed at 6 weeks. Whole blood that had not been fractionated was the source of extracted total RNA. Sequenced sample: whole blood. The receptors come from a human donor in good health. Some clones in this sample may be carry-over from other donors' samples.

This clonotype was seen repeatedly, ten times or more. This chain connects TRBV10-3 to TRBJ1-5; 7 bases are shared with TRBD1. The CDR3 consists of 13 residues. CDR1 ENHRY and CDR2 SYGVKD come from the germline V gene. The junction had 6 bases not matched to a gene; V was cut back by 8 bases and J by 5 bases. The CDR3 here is CAISFGTDQPQHF. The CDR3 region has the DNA TGTGCCATCTCATTCGGGACAGATCAGCCCCAGCATTTT.

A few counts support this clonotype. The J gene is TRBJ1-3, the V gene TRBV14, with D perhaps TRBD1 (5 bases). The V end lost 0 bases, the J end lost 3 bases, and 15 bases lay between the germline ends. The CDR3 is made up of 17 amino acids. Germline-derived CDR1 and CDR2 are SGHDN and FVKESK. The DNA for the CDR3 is TGTGCCAGCAGCCAAGAGCAGACAGTTCTGGATGGAAACACCATATATTTT. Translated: CASSQEQTVLDGNTIYF.

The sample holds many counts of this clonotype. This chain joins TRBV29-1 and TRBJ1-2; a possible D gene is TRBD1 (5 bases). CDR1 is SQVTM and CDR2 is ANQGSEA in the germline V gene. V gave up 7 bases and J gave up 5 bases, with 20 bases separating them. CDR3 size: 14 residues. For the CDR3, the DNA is TGCAGCGGGGGGGAAGGAGCCCTATCTTATGGCTACACCTTC. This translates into CSGGEGALSYGYTF.